The 26 T cell receptor beta chains below all came from one sample that was sequenced in a study of Ad26.COV2.S vaccination and SARS-CoV-2 variants. Treatment reported: over 15 received Ad26.COV2.S at low or high dose, single or two shots; about 5 received placebo; per-sample allocation not given. Sampling occurred on day 63 after the first vaccine or placebo injection. Profiling relied on immunoSEQ multiplex PCR, and the TCRdb table lists in-frame clones only, not all of them. The sample holds roughly 400,000 clones, roughly 87% seen once. The sample was peripheral blood, taken in a trial of Ad26.COV2.S vaccine versus placebo. These receptors were collected from a person between 18 and 60 years old who received the Ad26.COV2.S COVID-19 vaccine or a placebo.

The chain recombines TRBV10-3 with TRBJ2-1; TRBD2 aligns across 8 bases. V shed 7 bases, J shed 8 bases, and the junction held 10 bases outside the gene matches. The CDR3 is 14 residues long. Germline V gene lookup returns CDR1 ENHRY and CDR2 SYGVKD. The CDR3 loop reads CAITPGTSADEQFF. CDR3 nucleotides: TGTGCCATCACCCCCGGGACTAGTGCCGATGAGCAGTTCTTC.

The chain combines TRBV28 with TRBJ2-5; no clear D. The V gene lost 5 bases and the J gene lost 6 bases, with 10 bases spanning the gap. The V gene's germline CDR1 is MDHEN and CDR2 SYDVKM. The CDR3 is 12 amino acids. The CDR3 sequence: CASSEGIKTQYF. CDR3 in DNA: TGTGCCAGCAGTGAAGGCATTAAGACCCAGTACTTC.

The genes are TRBV13 and TRBJ2-7; 8 bases are a match to TRBD2. Looked up from germline, CDR1 is PRHDT and CDR2 is FYEKMQ (reference sequence). This CDR3 comprises 15 residues. V lost 5 bases and J lost 3; bases outside the gene matches: 9. The CDR3 here is CASSLPTGGGYEQYF. The DNA of the CDR3 is TGTGCCAGCAGCCTCCCCACGGGAGGGGGCTACGAGCAGTACTTC.

This chain joins TRBV28 and TRBJ2-1, with TRBD1 identical over 9 bases. J gave up 9 bases and V 4 bases, and 13 bases lay outside the gene matches. Germline CDR1 and CDR2: MDHEN and SYDVKM. This CDR3 contains 16 residues. The CDR3 here is CASSSPRTGQGFEQFF. In DNA, the CDR3 is TGTGCCAGCAGTTCCCCCAGAACCGGACAGGGGTTTGAGCAGTTCTTC.

The J gene is TRBJ2-2, the V gene TRBV5-5, with unresolved D. Looked up from germline, CDR1 is SGHKS and CDR2 is YYEKEE (reference sequence). Trimming removed 0 bases from V and 2 bases from J, with 5 bases in between. This CDR3 is built from 14 residues. The CDR3 here is CASSLEENTGELFF. Written as DNA, the CDR3 is TGTGCCAGCAGCTTGGAGGAAAACACCGGGGAGCTGTTTTTT.

J is TRBJ1-2 and V is TRBV5-5, with a tentative D call TRBD1 (5 bases). CDR3 length equals 14 residues. V was trimmed by 1 base and J by 8 bases, leaving 15 bases between them. Looked up from germline, CDR1 is SGHKS and CDR2 is YYEKEE (reference sequence). The CDR3 region has the DNA TGTGCCAGCAGCTTGACTGGGGGGATGTACGGCTACACCTTC. It codes for CASSLTGGMYGYTF.

V usage is TRBV7-8 and J usage is TRBJ2-5; D may match TRBD1 or TRBD2 (6 bases each). Germline V lookup: CDR1 SGHVS, CDR2 FQNEAQ. V was clipped by 4 bases and J by 2 bases, with 17 bases between them. This CDR3 spans 16 amino acids. The CDR3 here is CASSSKIQGLQETQYF. CDR3 DNA sequence: TGTGCCAGCAGCTCAAAGATACAGGGACTGCAAGAGACCCAGTACTTC.

CDR3 nucleotide sequence: TGTGCCAGCAGTTCACTCGGGGGTTACGAGCAGTACTTC. Translated, it gives CASSSLGGYEQYF. The chain combines TRBV6-5 with TRBJ2-7; TRBD2 is a possible D gene (6 bases). Trimming left V 4 bases short and J 4 bases short, with 11 bases between. CDR1 and CDR2 from the germline V gene are MNHEY and SVGAGI. The CDR3 runs 13 residues.

Comments on this clone: The sample carries other DNA sequences with the same CDR3. The chain joins TRBV7-2 to TRBJ2-7; 12 positions match TRBD2. Germline CDR1 SGHTA, CDR2 FQGNSA. This CDR3 is built from 14 residues. V gave up 3 bases and J gave up 3 bases; unmatched junction bases: 0. The CDR3 DNA sequence: TGTGCCAGCAGCTTGACTAGCGGGAGCTACGAGCAGTACTTC. Amino acids: CASSLTSGSYEQYF.

The chain uses TRBV9 and TRBJ2-1; 7 nucleotides line up with TRBD2. Per germline, CDR1 SGDLS and CDR2 YYNGEE. Germline trimming cut 0 bases from V and 3 bases from J; bases unmatched to any gene: 15. This CDR3 has 19 amino acids. CDR3 sequence: CASSVAGGGSSQYYNEQFF. The DNA of the CDR3 is TGTGCCAGCAGCGTAGCTGGCGGCGGGAGTTCCCAGTACTACAATGAGCAGTTCTTC.

The chain employs TRBV15 and TRBJ2-2; 9 positions agree with TRBD2. J was trimmed by 6 bases and V by 0 bases; bases with no gene match: 8. Germline CDR1 is LNHNV and CDR2 is YYDKDF (reference sequence). There are 17 residues in the CDR3. The DNA for the CDR3 is TGTGCCACCAGCAGAGATGGGGTAGCGGGAGCGTCCGGGGAGCTGTTTTTT. Translating it yields CATSRDGVAGASGELFF.

This clone has just one count. The rearrangement links TRBV29-1 to TRBJ1-2; D perhaps matches TRBD1 (6 bases). Trimming cost V 2 bases and J 4 bases, with 8 bases left between them. This CDR3 comprises 12 residues. Germline V lookup: CDR1 SQVTM, CDR2 ANQGSEA. DNA of the CDR3: TGCAGCGTTGAAAGGACAGTCTATGGCTACACCTTC. It encodes CSVERTVYGYTF.

The CDR3 nucleotides are TGTGCCAGCAGCTTGGGGGGACTAGCGGGAGGTGATGAGCAGTTCTTC. As protein: CASSLGGLAGGDEQFF. The chain recombines TRBV5-4 with TRBJ2-1; 15 nucleotides align to TRBD2. CDR3 size: 16 residues. Germline-derived CDR1 and CDR2 are SGHNT and YYREEE (reference sequence). V lost 0 bases and J lost 8; bases outside the gene matches: 3.

This chain uses TRBV5-8 with TRBJ2-7; 8 bases are a match to TRBD2. CDR1 is SGHTS and CDR2 is YDEGEE in the germline V gene. The CDR3 sequence is 15 residues long. V dropped 1 base and J dropped 6; count of bases not matched to a gene: 9. The DNA for the CDR3 is TGTGCCAGCAGCTTGAGCGGCCGGGGGGGAGGCGAGCAGTACTTC. Encoded protein: CASSLSGRGGGEQYF.

The chain recombines TRBV6-5 with TRBJ2-7; TRBD1 agrees at 7 bases. The V gene's germline CDR1 is MNHEY and CDR2 SVGAGI. Trimming took 6 bases from V and 0 from J; bases not matched to a gene: 8. The CDR3 loop spans 15 amino acids. In DNA form, the CDR3 reads TGTGCCAGCAGCCTTCCGACAGGGAACTCCTACGAGCAGTACTTC. Its protein is CASSLPTGNSYEQYF.

V is TRBV7-3 and J is TRBJ1-1; no firm D call. This CDR3 spans 13 amino acids. Germline V gene data show CDR1 as SGHTA and CDR2 as FQGTGA. V lost 4 bases to trimming and J lost 3 bases, with 9 bases between them. CDR3 residues: CASSSARDTEAFF. The CDR3 DNA is TGTGCCAGCAGCTCAGCGAGGGACACTGAAGCTTTCTTT.

The table lists this clone with a few counts. The same CDR3 can be traced to other DNA sequences in this sample. This chain connects TRBV29-1 to TRBJ2-7, with 8 bases aligning to TRBD1. The CDR3 is made up of 13 amino acids. With V trimmed by 3 bases and J by 1 base, 2 bases remained unmatched. Germline loops: CDR1 SQVTM, CDR2 ANQGSEA. The CDR3 spells CSVDGTGSYEQYF. In nucleotides, the CDR3 is TGCAGCGTTGATGGGACAGGATCCTACGAGCAGTACTTC.

This clone is a singleton in its sample. V gene TRBV5-6 combines with J gene TRBJ2-2, with D unclear. Trimming pared 5 bases from V and 5 bases from J, leaving 13 bases between. The CDR3 covers 14 residues. The germline CDR1 and CDR2 sequences are SGHDT and YYEEEE. The CDR3 is CASSRTSGTGELFF. CDR3 coding DNA: TGTGCCAGCAGTCGGACCTCCGGGACCGGGGAGCTGTTTTTT.

The chain combines TRBV5-4 with TRBJ2-2; 12 bases agree with TRBD2. CDR1 is SGHNT, CDR2 YYREEE, per germline (reference sequence). The junction had 3 bases not matched to a gene; V was cut back by 1 base and J by 5 bases. The CDR3 length is 16 residues. This CDR3 is CASSLSLAGGTGELFF. The CDR3 region has the DNA TGTGCCAGCAGCTTGTCTCTAGCGGGAGGGACCGGGGAGCTGTTTTTT.

The chain uses TRBV6-6 and TRBJ2-7; TRBD1 matches 8 bases. V lost 5 bases to trimming and J lost 7 bases; unmatched junction nucleotides: 16. CDR1 MNHNY and CDR2 SVGAGI come from the germline V gene (reference sequence). The CDR3 is made up of 16 amino acids. As DNA, the CDR3 is TGTGCCAGCAGTCTACTGGCCTCGGGACAGGCACGGGAGCAGTACTTC. It yields the protein CASSLLASGQAREQYF.

As to this clone: Germline and junction disagree at one end, which may indicate a read error. The chain couples TRBV7-3 to TRBJ2-2; 14 bases are shared with TRBD2. Germline assignment: CDR1 SGHTA and CDR2 FQGTGA. The CDR3 has 17 residues. The CDR3 DNA follows: TGTGCCAGCAGCGTAACCGGGACTAGCGGGAGTGCCGGGGAGCTGTTTTTT. This sequence encodes CASSVTGTSGSAGELFF.

The chain employs TRBV6-2 or TRBV6-3 and TRBJ2-4; D might be TRBD1 or TRBD2, each matching 5 bases. The CDR3 consists of 12 residues. Germline V gives CDR1 MNHEY, CDR2 SVGEGT. The V and J ends lost 2 bases and 12 bases respectively, with 11 bases between them. As DNA, the CDR3 is TGTGCCAGCAGTTACGGGGCAGGGAGTCAGTACTTC. Its protein is CASSYGAGSQYF.

The genes are TRBV9 and TRBJ2-1, with D perhaps matching TRBD1 or TRBD2 (5 bases each). V was cut by 2 bases and J by 6 bases, with 15 bases left in between. From germline, CDR1 is SGDLS and CDR2 YYNGEE. The CDR3 runs to 15 residues. The CDR3 nucleotides are TGTGCCAGCAGCGTCGACGGGGCGGCCGGCAATGAGCAGTTCTTC. Amino acids: CASSVDGAAGNEQFF.

The rearrangement links TRBV28 to TRBJ2-1; TRBD2 aligns across 9 bases. Germline CDR1 MDHEN, CDR2 SYDVKM. V shed 6 bases and J 8 bases; nucleotides not matched to a gene: 11. The CDR3 is 15 amino acids. The CDR3 bases are TGTGCCAGCAGGTTAGCGGGAGTAGGGTCTGATGAGCAGTTCTTC. Translating gives CASRLAGVGSDEQFF.

This clone was seen just once. The chain combines TRBV2 with TRBJ1-1, with D tentatively TRBD1 (6 bases). The CDR3 extends over 12 amino acids. Per the germline V gene, CDR1 is SNHLY and CDR2 is FYNNEI. The V and J ends lost 9 bases and 7 bases respectively, with 15 bases between them. This chain's CDR3 is CARGQYRFEAFF. DNA of the CDR3: TGTGCCAGAGGACAGTACCGTTTTGAAGCTTTCTTT.

In this sample, this clone turned up once. This rearrangement joins TRBV7-2 to TRBJ2-5, with TRBD2 matching 10 bases. The CDR3 is made up of 15 amino acids. Germline CDR1 and CDR2: SGHTA and FQGNSA. The V and J ends lost 5 bases and 4 bases, in that order; junction bases with no gene match: 7. The CDR3 loop reads CASSTSGKVGETQYF. CDR3 bases: TGTGCCAGCAGCACTAGCGGGAAGGTCGGAGAGACCCAGTACTTC.